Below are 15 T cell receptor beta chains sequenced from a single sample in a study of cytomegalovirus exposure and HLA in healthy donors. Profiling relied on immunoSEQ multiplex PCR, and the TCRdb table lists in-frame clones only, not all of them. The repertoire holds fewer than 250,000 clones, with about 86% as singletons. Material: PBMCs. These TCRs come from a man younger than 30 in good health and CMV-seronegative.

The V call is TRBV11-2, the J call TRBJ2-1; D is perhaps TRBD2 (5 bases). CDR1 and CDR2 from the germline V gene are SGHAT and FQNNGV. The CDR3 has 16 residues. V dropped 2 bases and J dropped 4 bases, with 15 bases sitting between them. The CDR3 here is CASSLLRTAGYNEQFF. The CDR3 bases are TGTGCCAGCAGCTTATTGCGGACGGCGGGTTACAATGAGCAGTTCTTC.

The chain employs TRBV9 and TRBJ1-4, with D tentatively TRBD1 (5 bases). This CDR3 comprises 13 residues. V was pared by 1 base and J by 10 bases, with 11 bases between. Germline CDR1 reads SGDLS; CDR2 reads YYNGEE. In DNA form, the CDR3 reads TGTGCCAGCAGCGTAACAGGTCAAGGAAAACTGTTTTTT. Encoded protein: CASSVTGQGKLFF.

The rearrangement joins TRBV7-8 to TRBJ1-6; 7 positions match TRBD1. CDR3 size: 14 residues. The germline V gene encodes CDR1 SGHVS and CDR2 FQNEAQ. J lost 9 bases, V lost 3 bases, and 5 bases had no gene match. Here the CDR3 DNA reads TGTGCCAGCAGCTTGGGACAGAGCACTTCACCCCTCCACTTT. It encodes CASSLGQSTSPLHF.

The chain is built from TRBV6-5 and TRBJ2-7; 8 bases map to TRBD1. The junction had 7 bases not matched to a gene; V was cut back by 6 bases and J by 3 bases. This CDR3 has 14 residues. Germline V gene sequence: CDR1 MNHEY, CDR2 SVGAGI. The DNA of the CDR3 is TGTGCCAGCAGCCGAGGACAGGGACTCTACGAGCAGTACTTC. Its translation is CASSRGQGLYEQYF.

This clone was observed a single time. The CDR3 DNA sequence: TGTGCCAGCAGTGAAACGAGGGACAGGGGCGGAAACACCATATATTTT. Protein sequence: CASSETRDRGGNTIYF. This chain connects TRBV6-1 to TRBJ1-3; 10 nucleotides align to TRBD1. With 2 bases clipped from V and 4 bases from J, the junction kept 5 bases outside the gene matches. Germline assignment: CDR1 MNHNS and CDR2 SASEGT. The CDR3 contains 16 residues.

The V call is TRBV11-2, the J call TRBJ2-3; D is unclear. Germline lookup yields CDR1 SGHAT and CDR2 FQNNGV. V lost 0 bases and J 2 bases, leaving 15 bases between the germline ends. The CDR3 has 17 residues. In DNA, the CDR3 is TGTGCCAGCAGCTTAGATCCCCTGACAAGTCCCACAGATACGCAGTATTTT. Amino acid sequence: CASSLDPLTSPTDTQYF.

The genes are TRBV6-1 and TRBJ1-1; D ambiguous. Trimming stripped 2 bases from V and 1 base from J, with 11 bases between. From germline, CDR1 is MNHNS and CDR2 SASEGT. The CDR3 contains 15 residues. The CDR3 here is CASSEFSVTNTEAFF. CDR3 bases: TGTGCCAGCAGTGAATTCTCGGTAACGAACACTGAAGCTTTCTTT.

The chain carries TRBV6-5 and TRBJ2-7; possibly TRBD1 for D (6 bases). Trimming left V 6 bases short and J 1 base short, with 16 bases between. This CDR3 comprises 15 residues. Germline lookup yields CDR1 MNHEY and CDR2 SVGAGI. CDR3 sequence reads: CASRGLQGISYEQYF. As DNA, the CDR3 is TGTGCCAGCAGAGGCTTACAGGGTATATCCTACGAGCAGTACTTC.

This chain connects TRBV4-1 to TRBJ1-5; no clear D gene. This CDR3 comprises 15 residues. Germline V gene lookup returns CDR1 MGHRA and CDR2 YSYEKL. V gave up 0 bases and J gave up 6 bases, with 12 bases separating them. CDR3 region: CASSQEGEGGQPQHF. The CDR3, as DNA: TGCGCCAGCAGCCAAGAAGGTGAGGGAGGTCAGCCCCAGCATTTT.

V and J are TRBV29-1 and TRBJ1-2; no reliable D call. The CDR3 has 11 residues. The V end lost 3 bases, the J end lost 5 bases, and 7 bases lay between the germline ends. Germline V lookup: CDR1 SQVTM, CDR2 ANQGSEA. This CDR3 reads CSVDEGYGYTF. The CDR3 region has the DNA TGCAGCGTTGACGAGGGATATGGCTACACCTTC.

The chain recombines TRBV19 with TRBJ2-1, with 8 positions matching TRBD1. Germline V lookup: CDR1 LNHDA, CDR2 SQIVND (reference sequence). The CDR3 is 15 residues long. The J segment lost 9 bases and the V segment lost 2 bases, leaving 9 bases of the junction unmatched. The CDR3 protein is CASSIISAGGREQFF. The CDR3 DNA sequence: TGTGCCAGTAGTATAATATCGGCAGGGGGCCGTGAGCAGTTCTTC.

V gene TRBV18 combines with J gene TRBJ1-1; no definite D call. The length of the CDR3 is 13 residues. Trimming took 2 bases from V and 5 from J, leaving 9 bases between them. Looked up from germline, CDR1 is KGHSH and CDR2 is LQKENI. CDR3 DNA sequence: TGTGCCAGCTCACCATCTCGGGATACTGAAGCTTTCTTT. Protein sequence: CASSPSRDTEAFF.

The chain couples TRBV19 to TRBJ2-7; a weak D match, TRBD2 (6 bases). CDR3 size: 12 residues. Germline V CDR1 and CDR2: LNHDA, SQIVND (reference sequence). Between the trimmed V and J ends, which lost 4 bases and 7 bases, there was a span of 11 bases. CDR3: CASSTLGGEQYF. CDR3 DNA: TGTGCCAGTAGTACCCTCGGAGGGGAGCAGTACTTC. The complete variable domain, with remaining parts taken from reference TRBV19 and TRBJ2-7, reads DGGITQSPKYLFRKEGQNVTLSCEQNLNHDAMYWYRQDPGQGLRLIYYSQIVNDFQKGDIAEGYSVSREKKESFPLTVTSAQKNPTAFYLCASSTLGGEQYFGPGTRLTVT.

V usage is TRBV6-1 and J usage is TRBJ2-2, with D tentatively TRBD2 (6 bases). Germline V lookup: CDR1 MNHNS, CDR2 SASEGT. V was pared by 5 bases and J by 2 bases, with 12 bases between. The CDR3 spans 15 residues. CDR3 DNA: TGTGCCAGCAGTCGCCTAGCGAGAAACACCGGGGAGCTGTTTTTT. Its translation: CASSRLARNTGELFF.

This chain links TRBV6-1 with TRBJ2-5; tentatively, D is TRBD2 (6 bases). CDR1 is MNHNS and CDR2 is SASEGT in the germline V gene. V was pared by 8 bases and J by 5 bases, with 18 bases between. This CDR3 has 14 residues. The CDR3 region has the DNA TGTGCCAGCCCTCCGATAACGGGGGATGAGACCCAGTACTTC. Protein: CASPPITGDETQYF.